This TCR beta chain was captured by sequencing in a study of shared clonotypes between healthy human individuals. This CDR3 contains 12 residues. With 3 bases removed from V and 5 bases from J, the gap between germline ends came to 7 bases. From germline, CDR1 is ENHRY and CDR2 SYGVKD. Generated by immunoSEQ multiplex PCR, the TCRdb table keeps only in-frame clones and is missing some. The profile shows about 1 million clones, about 76% of them singletons. Remarks on this clone: This specimen includes other DNA sequences encoding the same CDR3.

This sequence originates from a man aged 18 to 29 in good health. The specimen was memory CD4+ T cells sorted from blood. Subset here: CD45RA-negative fraction. The V call is TRBV10-3, the J call TRBJ2-5; D gene unclear. The CDR3 sequence: CAISDLGETQYF. In DNA, the CDR3 is TGTGCCATCAGTGATTTGGGGGAGACCCAGTACTTC.